This T cell receptor beta chain was retrieved from a study of T cells expressing NK-cell markers. This CDR3 is 15 amino acids long. Germline CDR1 is SGDLS and CDR2 is YYNGEE. TCRdb reprocessed the 5' RACE reads and keeps a single row for each CDR3 protein, giving no DNA. The sample totals hundreds of thousands of distinct CDR3 sequences. V is TRBV9 and J is TRBJ1-6; TCRdb designates TRBD1, a call that cannot be tested without DNA. The receptor comes from a woman aged 18 to 75 in good health. Specimen: blood T cells: a sorted CD56 or NKG2C T cell subset, CD4+ or CD8+ T cells, or bulk PBMC T cells (not recorded which). The CDR3 is CASSVRGQGNSPLHF.